This T cell receptor beta chain came from a study of OX40 agonist ivuxolimab in advanced cancers. Germline-derived CDR1 and CDR2 are SEHNR and FQNEAQ (reference sequence). V was shortened by 4 bases and J by 1 base, with 7 bases between the two germline ends. This CDR3 comprises 13 residues. Measured with immunoSEQ multiplex PCR; TCRdb has only the in-frame clones, and not every one. The sample shows about 71,000 clones, roughly 84% of them seen only once. In this sample, this clone turned up once. Sampling of blood occurred at baseline, cycle 4 day 1, and cycle 7 day 1. The sequencing here drew on CD4+ or CD8+ T cells sorted from blood, taken in a trial of the OX40 agonist ivuxolimab. This chain joins TRBV7-9 and TRBJ1-1; TRBD1 might be the D (6 bases). The receptor was isolated from an adult with an advanced solid tumor such as melanoma, head and neck, liver or kidney cancer. This chain's CDR3 is CASSSGQNTEAFF. The CDR3 DNA sequence: TGTGCCAGCAGCTCGGGACAGAACACTGAAGCTTTCTTT.